This T cell receptor (beta chain) was sequenced in a study of T cell changes during pregnancy in multiple sclerosis. TCRdb's copy holds only in-frame clones and misses some; the assay was immunoSEQ multiplex PCR. The table shows 25,000 to 40,000 clones, with 75% to 90% occurring only once. Germline V gene lookup returns CDR1 SGHNT and CDR2 YYREEE (reference sequence). Trimming took 5 bases from V and 5 from J, leaving 16 bases between them. CDR3 length: 14 residues. V usage is TRBV5-4 and J usage is TRBJ1-1, with D maybe TRBD1 (6 bases). The clonotype originates from a female donor with multiple sclerosis, enrolled in a pregnancy study. The material was CD8+ T cells from peripheral blood mononuclear cells, obtained in the second trimester of pregnancy. This chain's CDR3 is CASSTTGWGTEAFF. CDR3 nucleotides: TGTGCCAGCAGTACCACAGGGTGGGGGACTGAAGCTTTCTTT.